This T cell receptor beta chain emerged from a study of regulatory T cells in long-lasting Graves disease. Germline loops: CDR1 MNHNS, CDR2 SASEGT. Trimming shortened V by 9 bases and J by 0 bases, and 15 bases separated the two germline ends. This CDR3 region has 15 residues. Building of the TCR beta libraries involved iRepertoire HTBI primers and Arm-PCR of CDR3 regions. TCRdb analysed the multiplex PCR reads with MiXCR anew, one entry per CDR3 protein. This sample has approximately 690,000 distinct CDR3 sequences, with 25% to 35% found just once. Time point noted: persistent/refractory GD, antithyroid drugs over 5 years with positive TRAb. The authors made the TCR library using RNA they extracted from PBMCs.

The sequence was collected from a female donor with Graves disease. This chain connects TRBV6-1 to TRBJ1-5; maybe TRBD1 (5 bases). Sequenced material: peripheral blood mononuclear cells (PBMCs), taken when the disease was refractory, from a patient treated with antithyroid drugs. The chain's CDR3 is CASSQETVSNQPQHF. The CDR3 DNA follows: TGTGCCAGTTCTCAAGAGACAGTTAGCAATCAGCCCCAGCATTTT.